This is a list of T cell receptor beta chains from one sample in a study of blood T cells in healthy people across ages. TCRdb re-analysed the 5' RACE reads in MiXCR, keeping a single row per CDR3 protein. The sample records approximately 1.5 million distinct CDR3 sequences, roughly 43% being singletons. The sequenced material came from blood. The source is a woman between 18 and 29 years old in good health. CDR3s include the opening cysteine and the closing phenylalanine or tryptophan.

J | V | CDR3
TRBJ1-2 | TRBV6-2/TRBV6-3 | CASRDMTGLLFGYGYTF
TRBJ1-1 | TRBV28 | CASSFPRGDTEAFF
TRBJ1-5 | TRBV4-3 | CASSQDTSGSSQHF
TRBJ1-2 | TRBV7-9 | CASSLAGQGIFGYTF
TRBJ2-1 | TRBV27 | CASSPWANHNEQFF
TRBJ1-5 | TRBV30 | CAWNRGINQPQHF
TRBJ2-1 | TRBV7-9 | CASSPLRALTYNEQFF
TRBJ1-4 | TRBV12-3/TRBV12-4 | CASSWTGMNEKLFF
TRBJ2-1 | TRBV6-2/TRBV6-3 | CASRWTGSNYEQFF
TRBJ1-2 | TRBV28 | CASSFRGSANYGYTF
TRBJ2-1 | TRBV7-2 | CASSFRLAGGPGGYNEQFF
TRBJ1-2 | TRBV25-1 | CASSEGGRGYTF